This TCR beta chain was recovered during a study of T-cell memory formation after mild COVID-19 (dated by TCRdb to about 2021). The study in broad terms: TCR sequence clusters from the two donors were largely donor specific. The cohort comprised two young, previously healthy adult volunteers, one female and one male. In two donors, T-cell clones that expanded and contracted after mild COVID-19 were tracked by sequencing TCRalpha and TCRbeta repertoires over time. What the study reported, not specific to this receptor: Only two mild cases were covered in the study, and larger cohorts including severe cases with pre-infection samples were considered necessary. The second-wave clones that peaked on day 37 were not confirmed to be SARS-CoV-2 specific. Some responding clones were detected in pre-infection memory, suggesting pre-existing cross-reactive memory T cells joined the SARS-CoV-2 response. Balanced CD4/CD8 phenotypes were observed for clones contracting from day 15 to 85, whereas a bias towards CD4+ was observed for a second wave of clones expanding from day 15 to 37. Contracting CD4+ clones were located mainly in the CM and EM memory subsets, whereas CD8+ clones were found to be enriched in EMRA.

Concerning this clonotype itself: The antigen this receptor binds is unknown. No base quality values were provided; no much bigger clone lies one nucleotide off.

The sequencer listed for this sample is Illumina NovaSeq 6000. TCRalpha and TCRbeta cDNA libraries were built by 5'RACE with constant-segment primers, adding sample barcodes and unique molecular identifiers. Trizol reagent was used to extract RNA from every sample. Library amplification was performed in two PCR steps, and a second sample barcode and Illumina TruSeq adapters were introduced in the second step. Libraries were sequenced on an Illumina NovaSeq with 2 x 150 bp paired-end reads. Per the authors' processing: Reads were demultiplexed and collapsed into UMI-guided consensus sequences with migec v1.2.7. Using mixcr v2.1.11, the UMI consensuses were aligned to TRA and TRB V and J templates and assembled into clonotypes. A clonotype was counted as expanded or contracted only when both edgeR and NoisET called the clonotype significant, with the noise models trained on biological replicates. edgeR calls used a false discovery rate-adjusted p below 0.01 and a log2 fold-change threshold of 1. PCA with hierarchical clustering of max-normalized trajectories of the 1000 most abundant clonotypes was used as exploratory dynamics analysis. The CD4 or CD8 phenotype of responding clones was assigned using the separately sequenced CD4+ and CD8+ repertoires. TCRdb's own reprocessing of the public reads used fastp at Q25 and MiXCR and kept productive beta chains. Every entry covers one CDR3 protein and lists the most common genes and DNA from its rows. TCRdb, not the original authors, processed these V and J calls. This sample is represented by about 560,000 distinct CDR3 sequences; approximately 15% of them were singletons. The top ten constitute 8.1% of the sample.

CDR1 and CDR2 were assigned from the germline V gene (reference sequence) as SEHNR and FQNEAQ. Including the terminal cysteine and phenylalanine, the CDR3 comprises 17 residues. The kept DNA is CDR3 alone, 51 bases in frame from the first base. V sheds 5 bases and J sheds 3 bases, leaving 19 bases between their ends. PBMCs were isolated by Ficoll-Paque density gradient centrifugation. This sequence originates from an adult woman who had mild COVID-19 (a few samples of this study predate the infection). The sample titles of this study are shuffled in the database, so cell type and time point are left out; the donor was told from shared clones. The sample comprised PBMCs or a T cell subset sorted from them (not recorded which). Recombination linked TRBV7-9 to TRBJ2-2; TRBD2 is a weak D gene call, 8 bases matching. In nucleotides, the sequence is TGTGCCAGCAGCACCACTCGGGAGGGGGCTTACACCGGGGAGCTGTTTTTT. It encodes CASSTTREGAYTGELFF.